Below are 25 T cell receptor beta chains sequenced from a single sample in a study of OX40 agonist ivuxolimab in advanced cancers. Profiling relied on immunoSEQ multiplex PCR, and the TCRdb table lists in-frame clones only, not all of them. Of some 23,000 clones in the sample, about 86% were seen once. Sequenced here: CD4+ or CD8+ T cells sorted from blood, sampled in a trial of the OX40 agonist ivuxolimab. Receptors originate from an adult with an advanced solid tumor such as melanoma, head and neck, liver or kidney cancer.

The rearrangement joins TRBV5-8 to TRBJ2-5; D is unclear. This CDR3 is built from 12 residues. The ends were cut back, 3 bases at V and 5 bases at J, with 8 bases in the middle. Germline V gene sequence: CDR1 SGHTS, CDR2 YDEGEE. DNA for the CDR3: TGTGCCAGCAGCTCGCCGTGGGAGACCCAGTACTTC. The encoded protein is CASSSPWETQYF.

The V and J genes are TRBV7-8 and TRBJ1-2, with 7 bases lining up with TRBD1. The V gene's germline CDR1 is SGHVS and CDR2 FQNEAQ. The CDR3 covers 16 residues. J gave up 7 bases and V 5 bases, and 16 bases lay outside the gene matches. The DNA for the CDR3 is TGTGCCAGCAGCCCTAGCCGGGACAGTGGTTACGGTGGCTACACCTTC. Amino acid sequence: CASSPSRDSGYGGYTF.

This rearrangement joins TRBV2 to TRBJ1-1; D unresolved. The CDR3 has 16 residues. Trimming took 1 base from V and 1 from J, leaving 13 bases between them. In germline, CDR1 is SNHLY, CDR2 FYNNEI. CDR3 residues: CASSEGGSLRNTEAFF. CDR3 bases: TGTGCCAGCAGTGAAGGGGGTTCTTTGAGGAACACTGAAGCTTTCTTT.

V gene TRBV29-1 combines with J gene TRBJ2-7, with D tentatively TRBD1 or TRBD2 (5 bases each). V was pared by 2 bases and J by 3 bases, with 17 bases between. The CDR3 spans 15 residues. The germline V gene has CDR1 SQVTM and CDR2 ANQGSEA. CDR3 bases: TGCAGCGTTGAACTCGCGCCGGGACGTGGCTACGAGCAGTACTTC. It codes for CSVELAPGRGYEQYF.

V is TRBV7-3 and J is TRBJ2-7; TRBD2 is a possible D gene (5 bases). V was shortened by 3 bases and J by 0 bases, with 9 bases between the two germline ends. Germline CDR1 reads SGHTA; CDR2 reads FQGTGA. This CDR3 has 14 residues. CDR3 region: CASSLVGDSYEQYF. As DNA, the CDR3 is TGTGCCAGCAGCTTGGTCGGGGACTCCTACGAGCAGTACTTC. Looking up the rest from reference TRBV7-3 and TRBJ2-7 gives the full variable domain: GAGVSQTPSNKVTEKGKYVELRCDPISGHTALYWYRQSLGQGPEFLIYFQGTGAADDSGLPNDRFFAVRPEGSVSTLKIQRTERGDSAVYLCASSLVGDSYEQYFGPGTRLTVT.

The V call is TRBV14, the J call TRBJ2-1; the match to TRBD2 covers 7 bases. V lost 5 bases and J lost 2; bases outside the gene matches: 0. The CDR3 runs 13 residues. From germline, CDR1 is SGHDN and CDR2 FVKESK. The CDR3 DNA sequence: TGTGCCAGCAGCGGGAGGGCCTACAATGAGCAGTTCTTC. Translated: CASSGRAYNEQFF.

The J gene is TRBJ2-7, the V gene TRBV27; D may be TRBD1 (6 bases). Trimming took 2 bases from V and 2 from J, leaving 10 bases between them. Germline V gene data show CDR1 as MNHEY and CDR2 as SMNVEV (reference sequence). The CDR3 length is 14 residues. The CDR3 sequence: CASSLGTTPYEQYF. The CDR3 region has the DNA TGTGCCAGCAGTTTAGGGACAACCCCCTACGAGCAGTACTTC.

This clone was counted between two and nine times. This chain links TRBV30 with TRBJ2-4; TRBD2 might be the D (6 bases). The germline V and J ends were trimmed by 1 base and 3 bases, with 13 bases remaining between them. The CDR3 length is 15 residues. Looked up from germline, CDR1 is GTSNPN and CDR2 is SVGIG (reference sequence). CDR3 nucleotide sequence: TGTGCCTGGAGTGAAGTCTGGGGGGACAAAAACATTCAGTACTTC. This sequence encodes CAWSEVWGDKNIQYF.

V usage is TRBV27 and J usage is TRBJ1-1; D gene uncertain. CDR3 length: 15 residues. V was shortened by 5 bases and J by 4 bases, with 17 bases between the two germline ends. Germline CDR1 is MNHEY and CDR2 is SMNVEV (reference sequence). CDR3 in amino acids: CASSEFGDGSTEAFF. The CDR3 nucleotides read TGTGCCAGCAGTGAATTTGGGGATGGGAGCACTGAAGCTTTCTTT.

In nucleotides, the CDR3 is TGTGCCAGCAGTTTGAATGGAGGGGCGCTACAGCCCCAGCATTTT. Its translation is CASSLNGGALQPQHF. The chain links TRBV27 to TRBJ1-5, with a tentative D call TRBD1 (5 bases). Germline V CDR1 and CDR2: MNHEY, SMNVEV (reference sequence). The CDR3 is 15 residues long. The V end lost 3 bases, the J end lost 7 bases, and 16 bases lay between the germline ends.

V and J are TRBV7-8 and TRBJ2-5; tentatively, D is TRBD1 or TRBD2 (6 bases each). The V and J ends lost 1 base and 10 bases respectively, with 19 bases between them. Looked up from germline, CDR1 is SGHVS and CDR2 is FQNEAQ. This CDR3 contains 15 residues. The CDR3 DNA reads TGTGCCAGCAGCTTAGGGGGGGCAATGGGAGATGTCCAGTACTTC. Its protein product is CASSLGGAMGDVQYF.

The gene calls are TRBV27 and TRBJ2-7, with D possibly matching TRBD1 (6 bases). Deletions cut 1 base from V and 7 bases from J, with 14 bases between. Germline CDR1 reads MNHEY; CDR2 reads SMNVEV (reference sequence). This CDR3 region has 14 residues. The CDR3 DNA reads TGTGCCAGCAGTTTATTAACAGGGATGGGAGAGCAGTACTTC. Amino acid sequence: CASSLLTGMGEQYF.

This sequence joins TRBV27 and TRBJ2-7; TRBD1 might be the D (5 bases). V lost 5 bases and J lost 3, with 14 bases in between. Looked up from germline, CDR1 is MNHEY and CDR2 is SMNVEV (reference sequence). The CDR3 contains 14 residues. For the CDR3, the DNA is TGTGCCAGCAGTCTACGTGAAGGACACTACGAGCAGTACTTC. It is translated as CASSLREGHYEQYF.

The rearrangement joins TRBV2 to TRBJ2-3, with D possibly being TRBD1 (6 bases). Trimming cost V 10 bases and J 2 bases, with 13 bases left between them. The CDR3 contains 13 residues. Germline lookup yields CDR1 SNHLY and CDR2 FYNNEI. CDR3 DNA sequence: TGTGCCATACCGGGACACCTCACAGATACGCAGTATTTT. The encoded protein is CAIPGHLTDTQYF.

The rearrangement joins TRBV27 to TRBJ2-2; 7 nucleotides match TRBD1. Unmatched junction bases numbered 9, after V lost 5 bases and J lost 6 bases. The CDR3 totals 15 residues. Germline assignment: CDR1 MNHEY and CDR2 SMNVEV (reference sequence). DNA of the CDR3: TGTGCCAGCAGTCTTGGACAGGTTTTCCCCGGGGAGCTGTTTTTT. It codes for CASSLGQVFPGELFF.

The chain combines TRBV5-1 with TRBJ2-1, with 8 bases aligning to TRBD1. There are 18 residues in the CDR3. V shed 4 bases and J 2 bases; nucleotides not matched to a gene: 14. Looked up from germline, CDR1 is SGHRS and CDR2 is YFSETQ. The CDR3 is CASSAGQGASGTYNEQFF. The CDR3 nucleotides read TGCGCCAGCAGCGCCGGACAGGGCGCTAGTGGGACCTACAATGAGCAGTTCTTC.

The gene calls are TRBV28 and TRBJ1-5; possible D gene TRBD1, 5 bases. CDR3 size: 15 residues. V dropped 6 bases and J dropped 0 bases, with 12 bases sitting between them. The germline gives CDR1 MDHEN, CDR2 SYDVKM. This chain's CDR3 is CASSHSGDSNQPQHF. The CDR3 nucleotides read TGTGCCAGCAGCCACTCGGGGGATAGCAATCAGCCCCAGCATTTT.

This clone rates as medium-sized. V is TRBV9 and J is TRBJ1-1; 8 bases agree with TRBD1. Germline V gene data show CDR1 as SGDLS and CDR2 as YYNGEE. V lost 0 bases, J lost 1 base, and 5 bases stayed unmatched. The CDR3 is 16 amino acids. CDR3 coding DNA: TGTGCCAGCAGCGTAGAGCCAGGGGGCTCGAACACTGAAGCTTTCTTT. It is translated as CASSVEPGGSNTEAFF.

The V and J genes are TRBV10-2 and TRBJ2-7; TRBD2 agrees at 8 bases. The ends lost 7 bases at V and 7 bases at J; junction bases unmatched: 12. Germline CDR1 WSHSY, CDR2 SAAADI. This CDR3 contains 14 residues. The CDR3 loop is CASTPYSGTREQYF. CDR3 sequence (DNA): TGCGCCAGCACCCCCTACTCCGGGACTAGGGAGCAGTACTTC.

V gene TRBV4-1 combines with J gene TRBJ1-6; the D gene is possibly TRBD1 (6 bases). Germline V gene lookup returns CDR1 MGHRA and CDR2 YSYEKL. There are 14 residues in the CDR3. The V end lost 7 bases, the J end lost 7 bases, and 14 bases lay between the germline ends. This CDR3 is CASTDGTLNSPLHF. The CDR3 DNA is TGCGCCAGCACCGACGGGACACTGAATTCACCCCTCCACTTT.

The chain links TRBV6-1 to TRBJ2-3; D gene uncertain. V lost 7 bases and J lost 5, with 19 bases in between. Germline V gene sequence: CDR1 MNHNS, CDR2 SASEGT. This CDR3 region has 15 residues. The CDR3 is CASTHRVARGDTQYF. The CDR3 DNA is TGTGCCAGCACCCACCGGGTGGCGCGTGGAGATACGCAGTATTTT.

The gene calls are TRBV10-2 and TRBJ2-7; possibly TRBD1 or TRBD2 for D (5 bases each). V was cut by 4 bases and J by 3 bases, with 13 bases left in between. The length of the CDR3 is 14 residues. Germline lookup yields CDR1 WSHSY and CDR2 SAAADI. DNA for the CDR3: TGCGCCAGCAGTGGGGGACCGAGACTCTACGAGCAGTACTTC. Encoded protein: CASSGGPRLYEQYF.

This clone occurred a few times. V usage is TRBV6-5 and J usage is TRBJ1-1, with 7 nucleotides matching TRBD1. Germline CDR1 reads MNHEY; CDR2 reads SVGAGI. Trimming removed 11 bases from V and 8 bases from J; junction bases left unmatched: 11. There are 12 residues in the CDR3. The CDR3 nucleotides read TGTGCCGGAGGGGATCCGACAGGGGAAGCTTTCTTT. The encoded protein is CAGGDPTGEAFF.

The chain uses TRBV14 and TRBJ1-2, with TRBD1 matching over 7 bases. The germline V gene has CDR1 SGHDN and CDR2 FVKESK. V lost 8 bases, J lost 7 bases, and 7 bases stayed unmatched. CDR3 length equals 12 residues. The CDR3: CASVRGEGGYTF. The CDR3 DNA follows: TGTGCCAGCGTCAGGGGGGAGGGTGGCTACACCTTC.

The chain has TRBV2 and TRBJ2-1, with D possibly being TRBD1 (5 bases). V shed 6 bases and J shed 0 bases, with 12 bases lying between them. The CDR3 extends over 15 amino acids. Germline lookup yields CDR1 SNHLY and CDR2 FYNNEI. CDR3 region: CASSGLRASYNEQFF. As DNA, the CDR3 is TGTGCCAGCAGCGGCCTCAGGGCCTCCTACAATGAGCAGTTCTTC.